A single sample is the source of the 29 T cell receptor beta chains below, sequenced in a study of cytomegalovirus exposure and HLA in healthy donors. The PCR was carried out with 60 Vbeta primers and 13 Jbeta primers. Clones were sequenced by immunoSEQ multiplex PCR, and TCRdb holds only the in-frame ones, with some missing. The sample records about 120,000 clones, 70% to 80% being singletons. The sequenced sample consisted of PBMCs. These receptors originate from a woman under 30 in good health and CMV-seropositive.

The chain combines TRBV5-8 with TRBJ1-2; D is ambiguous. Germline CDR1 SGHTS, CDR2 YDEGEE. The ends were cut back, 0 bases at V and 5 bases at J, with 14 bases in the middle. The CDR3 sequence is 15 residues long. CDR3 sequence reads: CASSLDVSTGYGYTF. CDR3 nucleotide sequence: TGTGCCAGCAGCTTGGACGTTAGTACGGGGTATGGCTACACCTTC.

The chain's CDR3 is CASSGGDREYGYTF. DNA for the CDR3: TGTGCCAGCAGCGGGGGAGACAGGGAGTATGGCTACACCTTC. The chain combines TRBV9 with TRBJ1-2; 7 bases map to TRBD1. Trimming removed 3 bases from V and 5 bases from J; junction bases left unmatched: 7. Germline assignment: CDR1 SGDLS and CDR2 YYNGEE. This CDR3 spans 14 amino acids.

CDR3 in DNA: TGTGCCAGCAGAGCCGGGACTAGCGGATACACAGATACGCAGTATTTT. Protein product: CASRAGTSGYTDTQYF. The rearrangement links TRBV2 to TRBJ2-3, with 11 bases aligning to TRBD2. The trim removed 6 bases at V and 2 bases at J, leaving 7 bases unmatched. In germline, CDR1 is SNHLY, CDR2 FYNNEI. This CDR3 has 16 residues. Complete variable domain (other parts from reference TRBV2 and TRBJ2-3): EPEVTQTPSHQVTQMGQEVILRCVPISNHLYFYWYRQILGQKVEFLVSFYNNEISEKSEIFDDQFSVERPDGSNFTLKIRSTKLEDSAMYFCASRAGTSGYTDTQYFGPGTRLTVL.

The CDR3 protein is CASKAGRFDHEQYF. In nucleotides, the CDR3 is TGTGCCAGCAAGGCGGGGCGTTTTGACCACGAGCAGTACTTC. The chain recombines TRBV5-6 with TRBJ2-7; possibly TRBD2 for D (6 bases). This CDR3 is 14 amino acids long. Per the germline V gene, CDR1 is SGHDT and CDR2 is YYEEEE. V shed 6 bases and J shed 5 bases, with 18 bases lying between them.

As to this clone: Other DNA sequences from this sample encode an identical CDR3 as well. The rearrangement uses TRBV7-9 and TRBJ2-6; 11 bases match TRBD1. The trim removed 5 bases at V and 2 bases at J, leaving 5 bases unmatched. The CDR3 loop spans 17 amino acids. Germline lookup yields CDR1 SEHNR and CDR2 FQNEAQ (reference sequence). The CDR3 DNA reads TGTGCCAGCAGCCCGGTGGGACAGGGGGCTGGGGCCAACGTCCTGACTTTC. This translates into CASSPVGQGAGANVLTF.

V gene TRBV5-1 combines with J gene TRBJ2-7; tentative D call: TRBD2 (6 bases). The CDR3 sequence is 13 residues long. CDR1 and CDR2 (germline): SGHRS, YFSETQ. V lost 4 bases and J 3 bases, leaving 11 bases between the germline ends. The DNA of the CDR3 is TGCGCCAGCAGCGCGGGACTTCTCTACGAGCAGTACTTC. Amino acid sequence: CASSAGLLYEQYF. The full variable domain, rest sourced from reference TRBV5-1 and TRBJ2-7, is KAGVTQTPRYLIKTRGQQVTLSCSPISGHRSVSWYQQTPGQGLQFLFEYFSETQRNKGNFPGRFSGRQFSNSRSEMNVSTLELGDSALYLCASSAGLLYEQYFGPGTRLTVT.

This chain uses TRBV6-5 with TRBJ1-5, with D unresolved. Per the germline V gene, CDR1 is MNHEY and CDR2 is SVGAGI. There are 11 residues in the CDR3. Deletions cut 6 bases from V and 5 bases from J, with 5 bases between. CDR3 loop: CASSLYQPQHF. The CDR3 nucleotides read TGTGCCAGCAGCCTATATCAGCCCCAGCATTTT.

CDR3 sequence reads: CASSLKGGRFEQYF. The CDR3 bases are TGTGCCAGCAGTTTAAAAGGCGGGCGCTTCGAGCAGTACTTC. The V and J genes are TRBV27 and TRBJ2-7; possible D gene TRBD2, 5 bases. Trimming cost V 2 bases and J 6 bases, with 14 bases left between them. The CDR3 runs 14 residues. The germline V gene has CDR1 MNHEY and CDR2 SMNVEV (reference sequence).

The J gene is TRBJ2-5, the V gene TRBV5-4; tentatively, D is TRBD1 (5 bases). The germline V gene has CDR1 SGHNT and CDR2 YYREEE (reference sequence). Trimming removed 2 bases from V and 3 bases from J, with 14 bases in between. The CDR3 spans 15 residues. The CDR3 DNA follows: TGTGCCAGCAGCTTAGGGGTGGAATCCAAAGAGACCCAGTACTTC. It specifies CASSLGVESKETQYF.

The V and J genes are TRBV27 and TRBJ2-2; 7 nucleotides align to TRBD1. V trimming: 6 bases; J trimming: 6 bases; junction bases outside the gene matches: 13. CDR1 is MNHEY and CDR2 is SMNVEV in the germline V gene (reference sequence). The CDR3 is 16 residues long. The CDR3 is CASRRSRDRSPGELFF. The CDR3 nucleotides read TGTGCCAGCAGGAGATCCCGGGACAGAAGTCCCGGGGAGCTGTTTTTT.

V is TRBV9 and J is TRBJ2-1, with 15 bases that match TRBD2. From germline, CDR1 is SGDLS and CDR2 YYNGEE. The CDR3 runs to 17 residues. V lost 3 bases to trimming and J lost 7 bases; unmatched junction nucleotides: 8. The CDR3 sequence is CASSAKRTSGRGNEQFF. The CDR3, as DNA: TGTGCCAGCAGCGCGAAAAGGACTAGCGGGAGGGGTAATGAGCAGTTCTTC.

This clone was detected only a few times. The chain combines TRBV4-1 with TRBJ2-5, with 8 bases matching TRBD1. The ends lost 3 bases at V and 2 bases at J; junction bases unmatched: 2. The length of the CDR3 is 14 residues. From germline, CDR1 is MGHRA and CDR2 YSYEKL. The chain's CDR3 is CASSHRQGQETQYF. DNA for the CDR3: TGCGCCAGCAGCCATAGACAGGGGCAAGAGACCCAGTACTTC.

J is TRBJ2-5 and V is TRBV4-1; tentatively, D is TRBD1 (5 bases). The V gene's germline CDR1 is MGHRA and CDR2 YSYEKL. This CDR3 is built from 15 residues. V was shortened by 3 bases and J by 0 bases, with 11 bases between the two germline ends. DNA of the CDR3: TGCGCCAGCAGCCAGGGGCCGCAGGACCAAGAGACCCAGTACTTC. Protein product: CASSQGPQDQETQYF.

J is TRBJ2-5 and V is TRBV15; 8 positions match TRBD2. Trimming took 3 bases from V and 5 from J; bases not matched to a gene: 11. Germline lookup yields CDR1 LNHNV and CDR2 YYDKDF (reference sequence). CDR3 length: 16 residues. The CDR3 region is CATSSGGAAVSETQYF. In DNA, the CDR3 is TGTGCCACCAGCAGCGGGGGGGCGGCGGTGTCGGAGACCCAGTACTTC.

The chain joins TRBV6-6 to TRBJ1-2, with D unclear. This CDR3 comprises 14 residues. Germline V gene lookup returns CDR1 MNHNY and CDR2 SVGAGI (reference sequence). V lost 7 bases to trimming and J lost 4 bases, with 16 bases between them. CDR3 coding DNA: TGTGCCAGCACCACGAGTACGATGAGCTATGGCTACACCTTC. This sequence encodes CASTTSTMSYGYTF.

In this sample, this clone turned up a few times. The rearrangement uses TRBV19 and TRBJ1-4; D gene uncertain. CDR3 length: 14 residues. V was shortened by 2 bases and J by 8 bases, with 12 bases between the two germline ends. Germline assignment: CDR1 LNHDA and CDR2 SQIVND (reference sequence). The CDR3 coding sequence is TGTGCCAGTAGTATAAGTCGAAATAGAGAAAAACTGTTTTTT. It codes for CASSISRNREKLFF.

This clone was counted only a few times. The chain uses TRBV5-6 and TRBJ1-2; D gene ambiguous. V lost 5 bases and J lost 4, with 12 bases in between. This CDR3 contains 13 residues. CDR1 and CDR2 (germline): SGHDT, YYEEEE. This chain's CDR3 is CASRPRVGYGYTF. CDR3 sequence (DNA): TGTGCCAGCAGACCACGGGTCGGCTATGGCTACACCTTC.

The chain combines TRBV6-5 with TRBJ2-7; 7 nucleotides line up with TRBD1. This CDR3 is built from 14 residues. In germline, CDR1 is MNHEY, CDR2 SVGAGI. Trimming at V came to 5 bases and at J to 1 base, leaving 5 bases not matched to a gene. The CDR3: CASSVDRESYEQYF. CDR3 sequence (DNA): TGTGCCAGCAGTGTCGACAGGGAATCCTACGAGCAGTACTTC.

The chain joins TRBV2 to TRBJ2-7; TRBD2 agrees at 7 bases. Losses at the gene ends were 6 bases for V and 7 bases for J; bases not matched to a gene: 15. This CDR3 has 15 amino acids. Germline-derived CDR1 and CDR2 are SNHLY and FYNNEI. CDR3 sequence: CASSLDGGREGEQYF. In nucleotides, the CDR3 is TGTGCCAGCAGCCTAGACGGCGGGAGAGAGGGAGAGCAGTACTTC.

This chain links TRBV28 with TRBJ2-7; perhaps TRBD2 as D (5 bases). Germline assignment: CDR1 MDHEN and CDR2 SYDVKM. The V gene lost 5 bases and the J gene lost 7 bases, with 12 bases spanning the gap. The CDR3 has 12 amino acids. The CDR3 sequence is CASSPRDREQYF. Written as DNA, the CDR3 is TGTGCCAGCAGTCCACGGGATAGGGAGCAGTACTTC.

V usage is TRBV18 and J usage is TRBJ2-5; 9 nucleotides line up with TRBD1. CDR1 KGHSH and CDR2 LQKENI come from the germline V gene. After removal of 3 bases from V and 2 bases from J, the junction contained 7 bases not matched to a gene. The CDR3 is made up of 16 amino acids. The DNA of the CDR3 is TGTGCCAGCTCACCTTCGCCGGGACAGGGACAAGAGACCCAGTACTTC. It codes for CASSPSPGQGQETQYF.

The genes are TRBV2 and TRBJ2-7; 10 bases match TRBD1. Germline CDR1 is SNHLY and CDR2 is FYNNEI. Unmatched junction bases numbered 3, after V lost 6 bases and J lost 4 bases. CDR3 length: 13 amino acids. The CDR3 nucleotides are TGTGCCAGCAGACGGGACAGGGGTTACGAGCAGTACTTC. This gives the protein CASRRDRGYEQYF.

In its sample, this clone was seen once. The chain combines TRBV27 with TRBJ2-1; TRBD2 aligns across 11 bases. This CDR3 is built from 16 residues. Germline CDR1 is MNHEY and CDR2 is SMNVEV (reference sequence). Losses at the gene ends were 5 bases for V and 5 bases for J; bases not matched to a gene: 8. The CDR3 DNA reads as TGTGCCAGCAGTCACCTCCTAGCGGGAGGTCACAATGAGCAGTTCTTC. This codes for CASSHLLAGGHNEQFF.

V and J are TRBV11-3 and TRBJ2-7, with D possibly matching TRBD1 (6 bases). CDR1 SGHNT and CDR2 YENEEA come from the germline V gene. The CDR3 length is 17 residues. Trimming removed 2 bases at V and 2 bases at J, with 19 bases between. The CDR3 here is CASSLMLLGQGTYEQYF. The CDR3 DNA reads TGTGCCAGCAGCTTAATGCTTCTAGGGCAGGGGACCTACGAGCAGTACTTC.

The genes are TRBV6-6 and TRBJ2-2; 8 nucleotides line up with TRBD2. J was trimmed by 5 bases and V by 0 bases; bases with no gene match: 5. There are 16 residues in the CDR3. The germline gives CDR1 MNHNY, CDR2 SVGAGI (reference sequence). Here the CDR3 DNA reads TGTGCCAGCAGTTACTCGAGTCTAGCGGGTACCGGGGAGCTGTTTTTT. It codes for CASSYSSLAGTGELFF.

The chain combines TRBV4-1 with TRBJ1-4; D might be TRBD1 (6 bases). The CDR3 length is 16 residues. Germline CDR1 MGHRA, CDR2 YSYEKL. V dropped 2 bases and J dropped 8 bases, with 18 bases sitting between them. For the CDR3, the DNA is TGCGCCAGCAGCCAAAAATGGGGGGGCTTAGGGGAAAAACTGTTTTTT. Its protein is CASSQKWGGLGEKLFF.

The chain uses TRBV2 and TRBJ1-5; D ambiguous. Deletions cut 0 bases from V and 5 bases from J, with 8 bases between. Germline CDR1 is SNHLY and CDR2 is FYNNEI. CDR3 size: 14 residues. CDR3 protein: CASSEAYEDQPQHF. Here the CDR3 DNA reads TGTGCCAGCAGTGAAGCGTACGAGGATCAGCCCCAGCATTTT.

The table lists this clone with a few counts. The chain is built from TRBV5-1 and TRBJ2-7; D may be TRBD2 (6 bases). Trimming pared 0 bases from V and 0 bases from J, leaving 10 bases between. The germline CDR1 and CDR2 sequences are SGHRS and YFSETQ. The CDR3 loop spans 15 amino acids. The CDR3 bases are TGCGCCAGCAGCTTGGGCGGGACCACCTCCTACGAGCAGTACTTC. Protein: CASSLGGTTSYEQYF.

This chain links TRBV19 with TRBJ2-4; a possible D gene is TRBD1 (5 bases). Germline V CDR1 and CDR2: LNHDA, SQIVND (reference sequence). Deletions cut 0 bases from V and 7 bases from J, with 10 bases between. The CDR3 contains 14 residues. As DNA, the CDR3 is TGTGCCAGTAGTATAGACCAGGGTTGGAACATTCAGTACTTC. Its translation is CASSIDQGWNIQYF. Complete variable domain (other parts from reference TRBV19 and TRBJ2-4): DGGITQSPKYLFRKEGQNVTLSCEQNLNHDAMYWYRQDPGQGLRLIYYSQIVNDFQKGDIAEGYSVSREKKESFPLTVTSAQKNPTAFYLCASSIDQGWNIQYFGAGTRLSVL.